One and the same sample provided the 9 T cell receptor beta chains below, sequenced in a study of T cells in Graves' hyperthyroidism and ophthalmopathy. RNA transcripts gave rise to amplified TCR beta CDR3 regions. The HTBI primer set served for first-round RT-PCR of the TCR CDR3. MiXCR, applied by TCRdb to the multiplex PCR reads, yields one record per CDR3 protein. Of about 400,000 distinct CDR3 sequences listed, 14% are singletons. The sample taken for sequencing was blood. Receptor source: a woman younger than 45 with Graves' ophthalmopathy.

This clonotype was observed many times. The chain carries TRBV29-1 and TRBJ1-1; no firm D call. Trimming removed 2 bases at V and 0 bases at J, with 10 bases between. The germline V gene has CDR1 SQVTM and CDR2 ANQGSEA. There are 14 residues in the CDR3. The CDR3 sequence: CSVEIPPVNTEAFF. CDR3 sequence (DNA): TGCAGCGTTGAAATCCCCCCAGTGAACACTGAAGCTTTCTTT.

The gene calls are TRBV2 and TRBJ1-2, with TRBD1 as a possible D gene (6 bases). Germline loops: CDR1 SNHLY, CDR2 FYNNEI. CDR3 length: 17 residues. The V end lost 1 base, the J end lost 2 bases, and 17 bases lay between the germline ends. The CDR3 bases are TGTGCCAGCAGTGAAGTAAATACAGGGACCTTAAACTATGGCTACACCTTC. This sequence encodes CASSEVNTGTLNYGYTF.

This clonotype was seen many times. The V gene is TRBV6-5, the J gene TRBJ2-5; no definite D call. This CDR3 is built from 11 residues. Deletions cut 1 base from V and 12 bases from J, with 9 bases between. Germline CDR1 is MNHEY and CDR2 is SVGAGI. The CDR3, as DNA: TGTGCCAGCAGTTACTTACGGGCTGAGTACTTC. This translates into CASSYLRAEYF.

This clonotype appeared many times. The chain has TRBV5-6 and TRBJ2-1; a possible D gene is TRBD1 (8 bases). The germline gives CDR1 SGHDT, CDR2 YYEEEE. Trimming removed 2 bases from V and 4 bases from J, with 19 bases in between. The CDR3 extends over 17 amino acids. CDR3 residues: CASSLDIGQGLYNEQFF. In nucleotides, the CDR3 is TGTGCCAGCAGCTTAGACATAGGACAGGGACTATACAATGAGCAGTTCTTC.

Ten or more counts support this clonotype. The J gene is TRBJ1-1, the V gene TRBV20-1; D uncertain. Trimming stripped 1 base from V and 2 bases from J, with 5 bases between. Germline values: CDR1 DFQATT, CDR2 SNEGSKA (reference sequence). The CDR3 has 12 residues. CDR3 protein: CSARGKNTEAFF. CDR3 coding DNA: TGCAGTGCTAGAGGTAAAAACACTGAAGCTTTCTTT.

With regard to this clonotype: This clone may be a read error of a much larger clone one base away. It is likely a read error, because the conserved phenylalanine at the end of the CDR3 is missing. The genes are TRBV20-1 and TRBJ2-7; D is uncertain. Trimming took 4 bases from V and 6 from J, leaving 10 bases between them. The CDR3 has 11 amino acids. Germline lookup yields CDR1 DFQATT and CDR2 SNEGSKA (reference sequence). Here the CDR3 DNA reads TGCAGTGCTACCAGCCCGGGCGAGCAGTACCTC. It translates to CSATSPGEQYL.

This clonotype was observed many times. This chain joins TRBV20-1 and TRBJ2-5; D remains ambiguous. The CDR3 runs 13 residues. The V end was cut by 1 base, the J end by 2 bases, with 8 bases between. Germline V gene sequence: CDR1 DFQATT, CDR2 SNEGSKA (reference sequence). This CDR3 reads CSARGHLQETQYF. CDR3 nucleotide sequence: TGCAGTGCTAGAGGACACCTGCAAGAGACCCAGTACTTC.

This clonotype was detected only a few times. The chain carries TRBV20-1 and TRBJ2-1, with 13 bases lining up with TRBD2. Germline V gives CDR1 DFQATT, CDR2 SNEGSKA (reference sequence). The CDR3 totals 16 residues. The junction had 7 bases not matched to a gene; V was cut back by 5 bases and J by 3 bases. The CDR3, as DNA: TGCAGTGCTCCCACGGGGACTAGCGGGGACTACAATGAGCAGTTCTTC. This translates into CSAPTGTSGDYNEQFF.

The gene calls are TRBV19 and TRBJ1-4; no clear D gene. The CDR3 consists of 16 residues. V gave up 5 bases and J gave up 7 bases, with 20 bases separating them. The germline CDR1 and CDR2 sequences are LNHDA and SQIVND (reference sequence). The CDR3 is CASSSPFGRMGEKLFF. DNA of the CDR3: TGTGCCAGTAGTTCCCCCTTTGGGAGGATGGGTGAAAAACTGTTTTTT. Looking up the rest from reference TRBV19 and TRBJ1-4 gives the full variable domain: DGGITQSPKYLFRKEGQNVTLSCEQNLNHDAMYWYRQDPGQGLRLIYYSQIVNDFQKGDIAEGYSVSREKKESFPLTVTSAQKNPTAFYLCASSSPFGRMGEKLFFGSGTQLSVL.